A single sample is the source of the 26 T cell receptor beta chains below, sequenced in a study of control samples from healthy donors and cancer patients. Here immunoSEQ multiplex PCR was the method, and the copy in TCRdb shows in-frame clones only, minus some. Of 100,000 to 150,000 clones listed, around 87% are singletons. Sequencing used blood. The source of these receptors is a man aged 60-69 years in good health.

V usage is TRBV4-1 and J usage is TRBJ2-6; the match to TRBD1 covers 10 bases. The CDR3 covers 19 residues. CDR1 is MGHRA, CDR2 YSYEKL, per germline. V was clipped by 0 bases and J by 2 bases; unmatched bases: 7. In DNA, the CDR3 is TGCGCCAGCAGCCAAGATTGGACAGGGGGAGGGACTGGGGCCAACGTCCTGACTTTC. Translated: CASSQDWTGGGTGANVLTF.

The chain uses TRBV28 and TRBJ1-3; D is ambiguous. The V end lost 5 bases, the J end lost 4 bases, and 6 bases lay between the germline ends. CDR1 is MDHEN and CDR2 is SYDVKM in the germline V gene. The CDR3 loop spans 12 amino acids. In DNA, the CDR3 is TGTGCCAGCAGTCCACGGGGAAACACCATATATTTT. Protein: CASSPRGNTIYF.

The CDR3 sequence is CSARLNYGYTF. The CDR3 DNA sequence: TGCAGTGCCCGGCTTAACTATGGCTACACCTTC. This chain connects TRBV20-1 to TRBJ1-2; D ambiguous. Between the trimmed V and J ends, which lost 6 bases and 1 base, there was a span of 6 bases. The CDR3 runs 11 residues. Germline V gene lookup returns CDR1 DFQATT and CDR2 SNEGSKA (reference sequence).

The gene calls are TRBV3-1 (or the pseudogene TRBV3-2) and TRBJ1-1; TRBD1 aligns across 10 bases. V shed 2 bases and J 6 bases; nucleotides not matched to a gene: 12. There are 17 residues in the CDR3. Germline assignment: CDR1 LGHDT and CDR2 YNNKEL (reference sequence). The CDR3 reads CASSQTKTGGLGAEAFF. The CDR3 DNA sequence: TGTGCCAGCAGCCAAACCAAGACAGGGGGCCTAGGGGCTGAAGCTTTCTTT.

The DNA of the CDR3 is TGTGCCAGCAGCTTGAGTACCCAAGAGACCCAGTACTTC. It translates to CASSLSTQETQYF. This rearrangement joins TRBV7-3 to TRBJ2-5; D is unclear. Between the trimmed V and J ends, which lost 3 bases and 1 base, there was a span of 6 bases. CDR1 and CDR2 from the germline V gene are SGHTA and FQGTGA. CDR3 size: 13 residues.

J is TRBJ1-6 and V is TRBV5-3, with unresolved D. TRBV5-3 is an ORF for which the function is uncertain. The CDR3 extends over 14 amino acids. The V end lost 1 base, the J end lost 9 bases, and 11 bases lay between the germline ends. CDR3 protein: CARSLIGKGSPLHF. In DNA, the CDR3 is TGTGCCAGAAGCTTGATAGGTAAGGGTTCACCCCTCCACTTT.

For the CDR3, the DNA is TGTGCCAGCAAGAAACAGGGGGAAGTGTGGGGTAGCAATCAGCCCCAGCATTTT. This encodes CASKKQGEVWGSNQPQHF. V gene TRBV28 combines with J gene TRBJ1-5; TRBD1 matches 8 bases. The germline V gene has CDR1 MDHEN and CDR2 SYDVKM. The ends lost 7 bases at V and 0 bases at J; junction bases unmatched: 14. There are 18 residues in the CDR3.

CDR3 protein: CASSQPQGARSNEKLFF. The CDR3 nucleotides are TGTGCCAGCAGCCAACCTCAGGGGGCTAGATCTAATGAAAAACTGTTTTTT. This rearrangement joins TRBV3-1 (or the pseudogene TRBV3-2) to TRBJ1-4; 8 bases agree with TRBD1. Germline loops: CDR1 LGHDT, CDR2 YNNKEL (reference sequence). The CDR3 is made up of 17 amino acids. Germline trimming cut 2 bases from V and 3 bases from J; bases unmatched to any gene: 8.

The chain links TRBV7-9 to TRBJ1-1; 7 bases match TRBD1. Trimming cost V 2 bases and J 5 bases; bases outside gene matches: 8. This CDR3 is built from 15 residues. The germline gives CDR1 SEHNR, CDR2 FQNEAQ (reference sequence). CDR3 coding DNA: TGTGCCAGCAGCTTACTTACAGGGGTATCGACTGAAGCTTTCTTT. Encoded protein: CASSLLTGVSTEAFF.

The V and J genes are TRBV6-5 and TRBJ1-1; D unclear. With 0 bases removed from V and 6 bases from J, the gap between germline ends came to 17 bases. The CDR3 is 16 residues long. Per germline, CDR1 MNHEY and CDR2 SVGAGI. In nucleotides, the CDR3 is TGTGCCAGCAGTTACTCGTATTTGGACTCCTGGCCTGAAGCTTTCTTT. This translates into CASSYSYLDSWPEAFF.

CDR3 amino acids: CASSPDRVEPQHF. DNA for the CDR3: TGTGCCAGCTCACCGGACAGGGTTGAGCCCCAGCATTTT. This sequence joins TRBV18 and TRBJ1-5, with 8 bases matching TRBD1. In germline, CDR1 is KGHSH, CDR2 LQKENI. The CDR3 covers 13 residues. V lost 3 bases, J lost 8 bases, and 3 bases stayed unmatched. The full variable domain, with the rest looked up from reference TRBV18 and TRBJ1-5, is NAGVMQNPRHLVRRRGQEARLRCSPMKGHSHVYWYRQLPEEGLKFMVYLQKENIIDESGMPKERFSAEFPKEGPSILRIQQVVRGDSAAYFCASSPDRVEPQHFGDGTRLSIL.

The V gene is TRBV6-2 or TRBV6-3, the J gene TRBJ1-5; D gene uncertain. The V gene lost 4 bases and the J gene lost 2 bases, with 6 bases spanning the gap. The CDR3 runs 13 residues. Germline CDR1 reads MNHEY; CDR2 reads SVGEGT. The chain's CDR3 is CASSWTGNQPQHF. CDR3 sequence (DNA): TGTGCCAGCAGTTGGACTGGCAATCAGCCCCAGCATTTT.

This clone was observed a single time. V usage is TRBV18 and J usage is TRBJ2-1; TRBD2 might be the D (7 bases). Germline CDR1 is KGHSH and CDR2 is LQKENI. V was shortened by 0 bases and J by 1 base, with 16 bases between the two germline ends. This CDR3 spans 18 amino acids. The chain's CDR3 is CASSPPWGGGPSYNEQFF. CDR3 nucleotide sequence: TGTGCCAGCTCACCACCGTGGGGCGGGGGCCCTTCCTACAATGAGCAGTTCTTC.

The rearrangement links TRBV19 to TRBJ2-5; 7 bases line up with TRBD2. The trim removed 5 bases at V and 4 bases at J, leaving 13 bases unmatched. The CDR3 spans 16 residues. The germline V gene encodes CDR1 LNHDA and CDR2 SQIVND (reference sequence). CDR3 sequence (DNA): TGTGCCAGTAGTGTGGGTTCGTGGGGGGGAGGAGAGACCCAGTACTTC. Its translation is CASSVGSWGGGETQYF.

V usage is TRBV7-6 and J usage is TRBJ2-7; D is perhaps TRBD2 (7 bases). Germline CDR1 and CDR2: SGHVS and FNYEAQ. CDR3 length: 16 residues. The ends were cut back, 0 bases at V and 5 bases at J, with 17 bases in the middle. CDR3 protein: CASSLAGGDIGNEQYF. The CDR3 coding sequence is TGTGCCAGCAGCTTAGCGGGAGGGGACATCGGTAACGAGCAGTACTTC. Supplemented by reference TRBV7-6 and TRBJ2-7, the full variable domain reads GAGVSQSPRYKVTKRGQDVALRCDPISGHVSLYWYRQALGQGPEFLTYFNYEAQQDKSGLPNDRFSAERPEGSISTLTIQRTEQRDSAMYRCASSLAGGDIGNEQYFGPGTRLTVT.

The chain employs TRBV5-5 and TRBJ1-2; D is undetermined. V gave up 0 bases and J gave up 7 bases, with 10 bases separating them. This CDR3 comprises 13 residues. Germline V gene sequence: CDR1 SGHKS, CDR2 YYEKEE (reference sequence). CDR3 nucleotide sequence: TGTGCCAGCAGCTTGGCCGAAGGGTCTGGCTACACCTTC. This gives the protein CASSLAEGSGYTF.

CDR3: CASETGEYNEQFF. The CDR3 DNA follows: TGCGCCAGCGAGACAGGGGAGTACAATGAGCAGTTCTTC. V usage is TRBV5-1 and J usage is TRBJ2-1; 8 nucleotides line up with TRBD1. V trimming: 7 bases; J trimming: 4 bases; junction bases outside the gene matches: 4. The CDR3 totals 13 residues. Germline assignment: CDR1 SGHRS and CDR2 YFSETQ. The full variable domain, with the rest looked up from reference TRBV5-1 and TRBJ2-1, is KAGVTQTPRYLIKTRGQQVTLSCSPISGHRSVSWYQQTPGQGLQFLFEYFSETQRNKGNFPGRFSGRQFSNSRSEMNVSTLELGDSALYLCASETGEYNEQFFGPGTRLTVL.

CDR3 region: CASSPGTWGEQFF. The CDR3 DNA reads TGTGCCAGCAGCCCGGGGACCTGGGGTGAGCAGTTCTTC. This chain uses TRBV6-5 with TRBJ2-1; TRBD1 or TRBD2 may be the D gene (5 bases each). Germline loops: CDR1 MNHEY, CDR2 SVGAGI. Trimming left V 6 bases short and J 9 bases short, with 15 bases between. This CDR3 has 13 amino acids.

V gene TRBV11-2 combines with J gene TRBJ2-2; perhaps TRBD1 as D (5 bases). Trimming took off 5 bases at V and 0 bases at J, with 16 bases between the two ends. In germline, CDR1 is SGHAT, CDR2 FQNNGV. The CDR3 runs to 17 residues. The CDR3 nucleotides read TGTGCCAGCAGCCTTCGTTGGGGCAGGGCGAACACCGGGGAGCTGTTTTTT. Translation: CASSLRWGRANTGELFF.

The chain is built from TRBV28 and TRBJ2-3; D not certain. Trimming shortened V by 7 bases and J by 1 base, and 12 bases separated the two germline ends. The CDR3 is made up of 14 amino acids. Germline V gene lookup returns CDR1 MDHEN and CDR2 SYDVKM. In DNA, the CDR3 is TGTGCCAGCACCCTCCCGACGCGCACAGATACGCAGTATTTT. It translates to CASTLPTRTDTQYF.

The chain is built from TRBV19 and TRBJ1-5; D is unclear. This CDR3 comprises 15 residues. Trimming shortened V by 7 bases and J by 0 bases, and 13 bases separated the two germline ends. Germline values: CDR1 LNHDA, CDR2 SQIVND (reference sequence). DNA of the CDR3: TGTGCCAGTATCCCTACCCCCTATAGCAATCAGCCCCAGCATTTT. This gives the protein CASIPTPYSNQPQHF.

The chain links TRBV14 to TRBJ2-3; D call uncertain. The CDR3 spans 15 residues. Germline CDR1 reads SGHDN; CDR2 reads FVKESK. V was shortened by 3 bases and J by 3 bases, with 13 bases between the two germline ends. The DNA of the CDR3 is TGTGCCAGCAGCCATCCATACGGACCTACAGATACGCAGTATTTT. Translated, it gives CASSHPYGPTDTQYF. The full variable domain, its missing parts supplied by reference TRBV14 and TRBJ2-3, is EAGVTQFPSHSVIEKGQTVTLRCDPISGHDNLYWYRRVMGKEIKFLLHFVKESKQDESGMPNNRFLAERTGGTYSTLKVQPAELEDSGVYFCASSHPYGPTDTQYFGPGTRLTVL.

The J gene is TRBJ2-3, the V gene TRBV19; either TRBD1 or TRBD2 may supply D (5 bases each). Germline CDR1 LNHDA, CDR2 SQIVND (reference sequence). V was cut by 7 bases and J by 4 bases, with 15 bases left in between. The CDR3 loop spans 14 amino acids. CDR3 DNA sequence: TGTGCCAGTACCCAATTGGGGGAGTCAGATACGCAGTATTTT. The encoded protein is CASTQLGESDTQYF.

The chain couples TRBV7-9 to TRBJ2-3; no clear D. Trimming pared 3 bases from V and 1 base from J, leaving 5 bases between. The CDR3 is 13 amino acids. The germline gives CDR1 SEHNR, CDR2 FQNEAQ (reference sequence). CDR3 loop: CASSFSGTDTQYF. CDR3 in DNA: TGTGCCAGCAGCTTTTCCGGCACAGATACGCAGTATTTT.

The chain uses TRBV6-1 and TRBJ2-7; TRBD1 agrees at 8 bases. Germline-derived CDR1 and CDR2 are MNHNS and SASEGT. This CDR3 has 14 residues. The J segment lost 6 bases and the V segment lost 5 bases, leaving 9 bases of the junction unmatched. For the CDR3, the DNA is TGTGCCAGCAGTAAAGACAGGGGTCAGTTCGAGCAGTACTTC. Protein product: CASSKDRGQFEQYF.

The chain couples TRBV3-1 (or the pseudogene TRBV3-2) to TRBJ1-2; D perhaps matches TRBD1 (5 bases). The germline CDR1 and CDR2 sequences are LGHDT and YNNKEL (reference sequence). There are 14 residues in the CDR3. The ends were cut back, 3 bases at V and 1 base at J, with 9 bases in the middle. The CDR3 loop reads CASSQGGLNYGYTF. Written as DNA, the CDR3 is TGTGCCAGCAGCCAGGGGGGACTTAACTATGGCTACACCTTC.